This TCR beta chain stems from a study of blood T cell repertoires in COVID-19. Study-level information: T cells, B-cell-depleted T cells, or PBMCs provided the cDNA or gDNA that served as material.

In the source study's methods: It was from reference gene primer amplification that nucleated cell counts were estimated. The table came from immunoSEQ multiplex PCR; TCRdb's copy has only in-frame clones and leaves some out. V and J calls and clone size are given by that table; D and trimming were obtained from the DNA. Counted here are 250,000 to 350,000 clones, around 87% occurring once; the ten biggest clones make up approximately 5.3%. Among Cohort 3 donors, those recovered had two negative PCRs, clearance, or symptom resolution. Losses at the gene ends were 7 bases for V and 6 bases for J; bases not matched to a gene: 8. CDR3 length: 14 residues. Germline V gene data show CDR1 as SNHLY and CDR2 as FYNNEI.

Input material: PBMCs or T cells enriched from blood (not recorded which). This TCR was recovered from a woman in her 30s who had recovered from COVID-19. The chain links TRBV2 to TRBJ1-1; 10 bases align to TRBD1. CDR3 in amino acids: CASTGTGVVAEAFF. The CDR3 region has the DNA TGTGCCAGCACCGGGACAGGGGTTGTTGCTGAAGCTTTCTTT.